The clone carrying this T cell receptor (beta chain) was detected only once. Its antigen is currently unknown. The data derive from a study of T cell responses to AZD1222 COVID-19 vaccine. V gave up 3 bases and J gave up 3 bases; unmatched junction bases: 8. The CDR3 has 16 amino acids. General study findings and limits: Dominant at 160-218 and 743-854, vaccine-associated CD4 TCRs also spanned spike. The number of AZD1222 recipients seropositive at baseline was only 6 or 7.

Sequenced by immunoSEQ multiplex PCR; TCRdb stores in-frame clones only, minus some. The sample holds more than 95,000 clones, 80% to 90% seen once. The sample consisted of peripheral blood, taken on day 0 of MenACWY control vaccination. The TCR was taken from an adult in good health. The chain couples TRBV5-3 to TRBJ2-1; TRBD1 agrees at 8 bases. TRBV5-3 belongs to the ORF category, with a function that is uncertain. CDR3 DNA sequence: TGTGCCAGAAGCTGCCGGACAGGGTTTTACTACAATGAGCAGTTCTTC. Protein product: CARSCRTGFYYNEQFF.